The clone carrying this TCR beta chain was counted only a few times. What it binds is not known. This entry belongs to a study of CD8 T cells in ankylosing spondylitis. Making use of molecular barcodes, quantitative 5'-RACE generated TCR beta libraries. TCRdb reprocessed the 5' RACE reads with MiXCR, giving one entry per CDR3 protein. Found here are some 220,000 distinct CDR3 sequences, just under 7.5% of them singletons; the top ten hold approximately 15%. Regarding the study as a whole: Significantly higher representation of disease-linked clones was reported for matched ankylosing spondylitis synovial fluid. Prior literature has documented some motif variants in synovial fluid and blood from reactive arthritis. The study identified a TCR beta motif of seven or eight highly homologous variants that appeared characteristic of ankylosing spondylitis blood. Disease-linked clones displayed a CD8+ phenotype and appeared relatively rarely in peripheral blood.

The CDR3 length is 15 residues. V shed 2 bases and J shed 3 bases, with 14 bases lying between them. Sequenced sample: blood, either unsorted or a sorted T cell fraction (not recorded which). V usage is TRBV23-1 and J usage is TRBJ2-7, with D maybe TRBD2 (6 bases). TRBV23-1 is given ORF status, its function remaining uncertain. The clonotype originates from a male donor with ankylosing spondylitis. CDR3 in amino acids: CASSQIPGRDYEQYF. As DNA, the CDR3 is TGCGCCAGCAGTCAAATCCCCGGGAGAGACTACGAGCAGTACTTC.